This TCR beta chain was recorded in a study of cytomegalovirus exposure and HLA in healthy donors. General study results and limits: Earlier results showed most TCR beta V segments being productive about 90% or about 30% of the time. Evidence from a later analysis indicated that most CMV-associated TCR beta chains looked HLA-restricted. Being indistinguishable, some V segments were excluded, TRBV6-2 and TRBV6-3 among them.

The sample holds a few counts of this clone. The antigen is undetermined. Donors had nominal health at sampling but likely had unrecorded immune exposures. Primers: 60 Vbeta forward and 13 Jbeta reverse. Sequenced by immunoSEQ multiplex PCR; TCRdb stores in-frame clones only, minus some. There are some 120,000 clones in the sample; under 85% occur only once, and 1.6% lies in the top ten. This CDR3 spans 12 amino acids. Trimming took 2 bases from V and 2 from J, leaving 2 bases between them. Germline assignment: CDR1 SGDLS and CDR2 YYNGEE. The sequencing input was PBMCs. The TCR was taken from a woman aged 18-29 years in good health and CMV-seronegative. The chain carries TRBV9 and TRBJ2-1; D is unresolved. This chain's CDR3 is CASSVTYNEQFF. Here the CDR3 DNA reads TGTGCCAGCAGCGTCACCTACAATGAGCAGTTCTTC.